A single sample is the source of the 9 T cell receptor beta chains below, sequenced in a study of regulatory T cells in long-lasting Graves disease. Time point reported: newly diagnosed GD, antithyroid drugs for less than 3 months. RNA isolated from PBMCs was used to make the TCR library. In building TCR beta libraries, iRepertoire HTBI primers were used together with Arm-PCR of CDR3 regions. MiXCR, applied by TCRdb to the multiplex PCR reads, yields one record per CDR3 protein. The sample contains 300,000 to 400,000 distinct CDR3 sequences, less than 20% of which appear only once. Sequenced here: peripheral blood mononuclear cells (PBMCs), sampled at new diagnosis, from a patient treated with antithyroid drugs. These receptors were taken from a female donor with Graves disease.

The chain joins TRBV5-1 to TRBJ2-4; TRBD2 matches 12 bases. Trimming removed 4 bases from V and 4 bases from J; junction bases left unmatched: 9. Germline CDR1 and CDR2: SGHRS and YFSETQ. This CDR3 is built from 17 residues. The CDR3 is CASSPGLAGHLKNIQYF. The CDR3 region has the DNA TGCGCCAGCAGCCCCGGACTAGCGGGACACCTTAAAAACATTCAGTACTTC.

This clonotype came up many times. The chain has TRBV25-1 and TRBJ2-3; the D is unclear. Per the germline V gene, CDR1 is MGHDK and CDR2 is SYGVNS. Trimming removed 2 bases at V and 3 bases at J, with 9 bases between. CDR3 size: 14 residues. DNA for the CDR3: TGTGCCAGCAGTGAAGGCGGAGAGACAGATACGCAGTATTTT. Translated: CASSEGGETDTQYF.

This clonotype occurred many times. The chain couples TRBV6-2 or TRBV6-3 to TRBJ2-7; a weak D match, TRBD2 (5 bases). The V gene's germline CDR1 is MNHEY and CDR2 SVGEGT. There are 15 residues in the CDR3. Trimming took off 6 bases at V and 0 bases at J, with 15 bases between the two ends. The CDR3 DNA is TGTGCCAGCAGAGCCCTGCGGGTGAGCTCCTACGAGCAGTACTTC. This sequence encodes CASRALRVSSYEQYF.

This clonotype turned up a few times. The chain recombines TRBV29-1 with TRBJ1-1; D is ambiguous. CDR1 is SQVTM and CDR2 is ANQGSEA in the germline V gene. V was cut by 1 base and J by 4 bases, with 13 bases left in between. The CDR3 spans 14 residues. CDR3 DNA sequence: TGCAGCGTTGAAGGCTGGACGGAGGTCACTGAAGCTTTCTTT. Amino acid sequence: CSVEGWTEVTEAFF.

This clonotype appeared a few times. The genes are TRBV10-3 and TRBJ1-2; D is possibly TRBD1 (6 bases). This CDR3 spans 15 amino acids. CDR1 ENHRY and CDR2 SYGVKD come from the germline V gene. The V and J ends lost 2 bases and 5 bases respectively, with 15 bases between them. CDR3 amino acids: CAISEATDSHYGYTF. CDR3 nucleotide sequence: TGTGCCATCAGTGAGGCTACGGACAGTCATTATGGCTACACCTTC.

The chain employs TRBV25-1 and TRBJ2-1; 7 positions match TRBD2. Germline V gene lookup returns CDR1 MGHDK and CDR2 SYGVNS. V gave up 7 bases and J gave up 2 bases; unmatched junction bases: 8. CDR3 length: 15 residues. In DNA, the CDR3 is TGTGCCAGCACCTTTGGGAGCGGGACCTACAATGAGCAGTTCTTC. It is translated as CASTFGSGTYNEQFF. Combining the CDR3 with reference TRBV25-1 and TRBJ2-1 gives the whole variable domain EADIYQTPRYLVIGTGKKITLECSQTMGHDKMYWYQQDPGMELHLIHYSYGVNSTEKGDLSSESTVSRIRTEHFPLTLESARPSHTSQYLCASTFGSGTYNEQFFGPGTRLTVL.

This clonotype was observed at least ten times. V is TRBV12-3 or TRBV12-4 and J is TRBJ2-7, with D unresolved. V was clipped by 2 bases and J by 2 bases, with 16 bases between them. CDR3 length: 16 residues. As DNA, the CDR3 is TGTGCCAGCAGTTTAATGACAAGACGAAGGACCTACGAGCAGTACTTC. This gives the protein CASSLMTRRRTYEQYF.

The V call is TRBV20-1, the J call TRBJ2-7; 8 bases are shared with TRBD1. With 4 bases clipped from V and 2 bases from J, the junction kept 7 bases outside the gene matches. Germline CDR1 reads DFQATT; CDR2 reads SNEGSKA (reference sequence). The CDR3 contains 14 residues. CDR3 in amino acids: CSATPGQGTYEQYF. The CDR3 DNA is TGCAGTGCTACCCCAGGACAGGGTACCTACGAGCAGTACTTC.

With respect to this clonotype: With a far larger clone one base away, a read error is the likely cause. The genes are TRBV7-8 and TRBJ2-1; D remains ambiguous. Per germline, CDR1 SGHVS and CDR2 FQNEAQ. The germline V and J ends were trimmed by 4 bases and 10 bases, with 8 bases remaining between them. This CDR3 comprises 11 residues. The CDR3 here is CASSSPYEQFF. The CDR3 DNA reads as TGTGCCAGCAGCTCTCCCTACGAGCAGTTCTTC.